This T cell receptor beta chain was sequenced in a study of control samples from healthy donors and cancer patients (TCRdb year 2020). Details on this clone: This receptor's antigen is unknown. No qualities accompany the bases; no much larger clone lies one base away.

Library preparation used the immunoSEQ multiplex PCR assay. Entries here come from immuneACCESS through TCRdb and include only in-frame sequences with V and J called. Some clones fail to appear in such tables; in the studies checked, an unresolved V gene covers under half of the shortfall, and the cause of the remainder is unknown. For this sample there are 70,000 or so clones; approximately 80% appear just once. Together, the top ten hold 2.5% to 3% of the sample. The V end loses 6 bases and the J end loses 1 base, and a stretch of 10 bases separates them. From a lookup of the germline V gene, CDR1 and CDR2 are MNHEY and SVGAGI. The cysteine opens and the phenylalanine closes a CDR3 of 14 amino acids. The sequence is cut down to CDR3 DNA, 42 bases in frame from base 1.

This sequence uses TRBV6-5 and TRBJ1-3; the D gene identity is not certain. This receptor was taken from a woman between 45 and 65 years old with lung cancer. The sequencing input was PBMCs. The sequenced DNA is TGTGCCAGCAGACCTGCGGGATCTGGAAACACCATATATTTT. Translation gives CASRPAGSGNTIYF.